This is a list of T cell receptor beta chains from one sample in a study of blood T cell repertoires in COVID-19. Sequenced by immunoSEQ multiplex PCR; TCRdb stores in-frame clones only, minus some. The table shows fewer than 130,000 clones, with 82% occurring only once. Sequencing was performed on peripheral blood. Receptors originate from a woman aged 55-69 years with acute or convalescent COVID-19. CDR3s include the opening cysteine and the closing phenylalanine or tryptophan. Fields, in order: clone size, J gene, V gene, D gene, CDR3 protein, CDR3 DNA. D genes are given only for firm matches. Some rows mark clone size as missing; the rest say once, few, many or name a class of expanded clone.

clone size: -
J gene: TRBJ1-4
V gene: TRBV28
D gene: TRBD1
CDR3 protein: CASSPWGTGDEKLFF
CDR3 DNA: TGTGCCAGCAGTCCCTGGGGGACAGGGGATGAAAAACTGTTTTTT

clone size: -
J gene: TRBJ2-7
V gene: TRBV5-6
D gene: -
CDR3 protein: CASGTPPFSREQYF
CDR3 DNA: TGTGCCAGCGGGACTCCTCCCTTTTCTCGGGAGCAGTACTTC

clone size: -
J gene: TRBJ2-3
V gene: TRBV9
D gene: TRBD2
CDR3 protein: CASSPSGRRGGDTQYF
CDR3 DNA: TGTGCCAGCAGCCCCTCCGGTCGGCGGGGGGGAGATACGCAGTATTTT

clone size: once
J gene: TRBJ1-4
V gene: TRBV27
D gene: -
CDR3 protein: CASSFATNEKLFF
CDR3 DNA: TGTGCCAGCAGTTTCGCAACTAATGAAAAACTGTTTTTT

clone size: -
J gene: TRBJ1-1
V gene: TRBV5-8
D gene: -
CDR3 protein: CASSLSLGLNTEAFF
CDR3 DNA: TGTGCCAGCAGCTTGAGTCTGGGCTTGAACACTGAAGCTTTCTTT

clone size: -
J gene: TRBJ2-4
V gene: TRBV7-9
D gene: TRBD2
CDR3 protein: CASSSQRLAGVKNIQYF
CDR3 DNA: TGTGCCAGCAGCTCCCAGAGACTAGCTGGGGTCAAAAACATTCAGTACTTC

clone size: few
J gene: TRBJ1-1
V gene: TRBV18
D gene: -
CDR3 protein: CASSPGQAEAFF
CDR3 DNA: TGTGCCAGCTCACCAGGTCAGGCTGAAGCTTTCTTT

clone size: -
J gene: TRBJ1-1
V gene: TRBV29-1
D gene: -
CDR3 protein: CSVEEAGEAFF
CDR3 DNA: TGCAGCGTTGAAGAGGCAGGGGAAGCTTTCTTT

clone size: -
J gene: TRBJ2-7
V gene: TRBV5-5
D gene: TRBD1
CDR3 protein: CASSQGAYEQYF
CDR3 DNA: TGTGCCAGCAGCCAGGGGGCCTACGAGCAGTACTTC

clone size: -
J gene: TRBJ1-2
V gene: TRBV4-3
D gene: -
CDR3 protein: CASSQEYRANYGYTF
CDR3 DNA: TGCGCCAGCAGCCAAGAGTACAGGGCCAACTATGGCTACACCTTC

clone size: -
J gene: TRBJ1-2
V gene: TRBV11-2
D gene: -
CDR3 protein: CASSLAQAGGGYTF
CDR3 DNA: TGTGCCAGCAGCTTAGCGCAGGCGGGAGGGGGCTACACCTTC

clone size: few
J gene: TRBJ2-7
V gene: TRBV7-2
D gene: -
CDR3 protein: CASSLAGRGTYEQYF
CDR3 DNA: TGTGCCAGCAGCTTAGCCGGAAGGGGAACCTACGAGCAGTACTTC

clone size: -
J gene: TRBJ1-4
V gene: TRBV18
D gene: -
CDR3 protein: CASSPRGLDEKLFF
CDR3 DNA: TGTGCCAGCTCACCGAGAGGTTTAGATGAAAAACTGTTTTTT

clone size: -
J gene: TRBJ2-2
V gene: TRBV6-2/TRBV6-3
D gene: -
CDR3 protein: CASSYTPGAGTGELFF
CDR3 DNA: TGTGCCAGCAGTTACACTCCGGGCGCGGGCACCGGGGAGCTGTTTTTT

clone size: -
J gene: TRBJ1-2
V gene: TRBV5-1
D gene: -
CDR3 protein: CASSLGAGHYGYTF
CDR3 DNA: TGCGCCAGCAGCTTGGGAGCAGGTCACTATGGCTACACCTTC